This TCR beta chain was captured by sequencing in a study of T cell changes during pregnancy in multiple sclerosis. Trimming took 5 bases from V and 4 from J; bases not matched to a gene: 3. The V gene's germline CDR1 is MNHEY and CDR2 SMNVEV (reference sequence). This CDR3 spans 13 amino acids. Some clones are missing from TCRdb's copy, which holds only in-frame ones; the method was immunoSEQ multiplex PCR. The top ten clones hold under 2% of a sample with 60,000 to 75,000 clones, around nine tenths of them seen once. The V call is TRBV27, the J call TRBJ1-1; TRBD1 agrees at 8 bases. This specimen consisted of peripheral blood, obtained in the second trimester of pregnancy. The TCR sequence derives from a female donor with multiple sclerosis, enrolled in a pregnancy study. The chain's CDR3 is CASSQGAITEAFF. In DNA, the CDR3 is TGTGCCAGCAGTCAGGGGGCGATCACTGAAGCTTTCTTT.